The clone carrying this T cell receptor (beta chain) was picked up many times. CDR1 is SGHTS and CDR2 is YDEGEE in the germline V gene. Trimming cost V 1 base and J 4 bases; bases outside gene matches: 7. This CDR3 region has 15 residues. Both TCR beta VDJ combination and CDR3 sequence profiling were carried out. Genomic DNA was the template for this profiling. TCRdb itself ran the reads through MiXCR, one entry per CDR3 protein. The sample contains around 50,000 distinct CDR3 sequences, around 50% of which appear only once. Patients chosen for sequencing had CD8+CD57+ cells that had expanded, as shown by flow cytometry. This entry belongs to a study of CD8+CD57+ T cells in acquired aplastic anemia.

This TCR derives from a human donor with aplastic anemia. Sequenced sample: sorted CD4+, CD8+, or CD8+CD57+ T cells (not recorded which) from PBMCs. This rearrangement joins TRBV5-8 to TRBJ1-2; 7 bases line up with TRBD1. CDR3 amino acids: CASSLYRGSPYGYTF. The CDR3 DNA follows: TGTGCCAGCAGCTTGTACAGGGGAAGTCCCTATGGCTACACCTTC.